These T cell receptor beta chains were read from a single sample in a study of radiation and T cells in renal cell carcinoma. The protocol was immunoSEQ multiplex PCR, while the TCRdb copy is restricted to in-frame clones and leaves out a portion. The sample shows tens of thousands of clones, approximately 86% of them seen only once. The material was blood, obtained from a patient whose treatment included radiotherapy and nephrectomy. All receptors derive from a woman aged 50 to 65 with renal cell carcinoma. CDR3s include the opening cysteine and the closing phenylalanine or tryptophan. The order of the fields is V gene, clone size, D gene, CDR3 length, J gene, CDR3 protein, CDR3 DNA. D genes are given only for firm matches. The size entry is marked missing in some rows and otherwise reads once, few, many or a size class.

V gene: TRBV5-6; clone size: NA; D gene: TRBD2; CDR3 length: 15; J gene: TRBJ2-3; CDR3 protein: CASSLVGTSGTQQYF; CDR3 DNA: TGTGCCAGCAGCTTGGTCGGGACTAGCGGAACCCAGCAGTATTTT
V gene: TRBV7-9; clone size: NA; D gene: NA; CDR3 length: 14; J gene: TRBJ1-2; CDR3 protein: CASSFTGPRNGYTF; CDR3 DNA: TGTGCCAGCAGCTTTACGGGCCCTAGGAATGGCTACACCTTC
V gene: TRBV7-2; clone size: NA; D gene: NA; CDR3 length: 15; J gene: TRBJ2-7; CDR3 protein: CASSPRQLDSYEQYF; CDR3 DNA: TGTGCCAGCAGCCCACGGCAGCTAGACTCCTACGAGCAGTACTTC
V gene: TRBV19; clone size: NA; D gene: NA; CDR3 length: 12; J gene: TRBJ2-5; CDR3 protein: CASSNGMETQYF; CDR3 DNA: TGTGCCAGTAGTAATGGGATGGAGACCCAGTACTTC
V gene: TRBV16; clone size: NA; D gene: TRBD1; CDR3 length: 16; J gene: TRBJ1-2; CDR3 protein: CASSQSYGQGGYGYTF; CDR3 DNA: TGTGCCAGCAGCCAATCGTACGGGCAGGGGGGCTATGGCTACACCTTC
V gene: TRBV28; clone size: once; D gene: TRBD1; CDR3 length: 14; J gene: TRBJ1-1; CDR3 protein: CASSPGTGTLEAFF; CDR3 DNA: TGTGCCAGCAGTCCGGGGACAGGAACACTTGAAGCTTTCTTT
V gene: TRBV7-6; clone size: NA; D gene: TRBD2; CDR3 length: 16; J gene: TRBJ2-7; CDR3 protein: CASSSDRGGNSYEQYF; CDR3 DNA: TGTGCCAGCAGCTCCGATCGCGGGGGAAACTCCTACGAGCAGTACTTC
V gene: TRBV29-1; clone size: NA; D gene: NA; CDR3 length: 12; J gene: TRBJ1-1; CDR3 protein: CSAKGGITEAFF; CDR3 DNA: TGCAGCGCTAAGGGGGGAATCACTGAAGCTTTCTTT
V gene: TRBV11-2; clone size: NA; D gene: NA; CDR3 length: 12; J gene: TRBJ2-3; CDR3 protein: CASSPGTDTQYF; CDR3 DNA: TGTGCCAGCAGTCCCGGGACAGATACGCAGTATTTT
V gene: TRBV6-5; clone size: NA; D gene: NA; CDR3 length: 15; J gene: TRBJ2-6; CDR3 protein: CASSQGISGANVLTF; CDR3 DNA: TGTGCCAGCAGCCAGGGCATATCTGGGGCCAACGTCCTGACTTTC
V gene: TRBV6-5; clone size: NA; D gene: NA; CDR3 length: 14; J gene: TRBJ2-1; CDR3 protein: CASRVQGSYNEQFF; CDR3 DNA: TGTGCCAGCAGGGTACAGGGCTCCTACAATGAGCAGTTCTTC
V gene: TRBV28; clone size: NA; D gene: NA; CDR3 length: 14; J gene: TRBJ2-2; CDR3 protein: CATGAGANTGELFF; CDR3 DNA: TGTGCCACCGGGGCGGGGGCAAACACCGGGGAGCTGTTTTTT
V gene: TRBV5-4; clone size: once; D gene: NA; CDR3 length: 11; J gene: TRBJ2-1; CDR3 protein: CASSLADEQFF; CDR3 DNA: TGTGCCAGCAGCTTAGCTGATGAGCAGTTCTTC
V gene: TRBV30; clone size: NA; D gene: NA; CDR3 length: 13; J gene: TRBJ1-5; CDR3 protein: CAWTGQGNQPQHF; CDR3 DNA: TGTGCCTGGACGGGCCAGGGCAATCAGCCCCAGCATTTT
V gene: TRBV7-2; clone size: NA; D gene: NA; CDR3 length: 12; J gene: TRBJ2-1; CDR3 protein: CASSTAEGEQFF; CDR3 DNA: TGTGCCAGCAGCACAGCGGAAGGCGAGCAGTTCTTC